This note documents a single T cell receptor (beta chain) sequence. Patients of the Seattle cohort, enrolled during active infection, were followed longitudinally. In the source study's methods: Cell counts per sample came from amplifying reference gene primers. Assay: immunoSEQ multiplex PCR; the TCRdb copy retains only in-frame clones and omits some. That table is the source of V, J and clone size, and D and trimming were worked out from the DNA. The data show more than 250,000 clones, about 90% seen once. Germline V lookup: CDR1 LNHDA, CDR2 SQIVND (reference sequence). V gave up 3 bases and J gave up 1 base, with 9 bases separating them. CDR3 length: 14 residues. This sample stems from a study of blood T cell repertoires in COVID-19. Across the study: The analysed material was cDNA or gDNA that came from T cells, B-cell-depleted T cells, or PBMCs.

Sequenced input: peripheral blood. The rearrangement uses TRBV19 and TRBJ2-5; perhaps TRBD1 as D (5 bases). This sequence was found in a woman aged 50 to 60 with COVID-19, enrolled during active disease. The CDR3 coding sequence is TGTGCCAGTAGTATGGGGCGCAGCCAAGAGACCCAGTACTTC. As protein: CASSMGRSQETQYF.